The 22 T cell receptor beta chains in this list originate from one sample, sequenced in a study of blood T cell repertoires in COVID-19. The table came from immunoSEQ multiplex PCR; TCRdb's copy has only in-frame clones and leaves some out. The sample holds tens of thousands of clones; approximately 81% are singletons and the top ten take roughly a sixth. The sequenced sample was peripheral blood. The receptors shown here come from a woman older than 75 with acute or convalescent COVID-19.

CDR3 coding DNA: TGTGCCAGCCTCCGTCTACTAGACAGGGGACGTTTAAGCAATCAGCCCCAGCATTTT. The encoded protein is CASLRLLDRGRLSNQPQHF. The chain recombines TRBV21-1 with TRBJ1-5; the tabulated D call, TRBD1, remains unverified against the DNA. TRBV21-1 is labeled a pseudogene. The CDR3 runs 19 residues.

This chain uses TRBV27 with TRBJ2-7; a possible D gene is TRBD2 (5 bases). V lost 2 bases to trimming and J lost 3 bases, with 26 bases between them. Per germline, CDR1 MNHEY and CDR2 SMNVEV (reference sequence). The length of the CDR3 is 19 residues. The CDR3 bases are TGTGCCAGCAGTTTAAATAGAGGTGTGAGGGAACGAGGATTCTACGAGCAGTACTTC. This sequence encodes CASSLNRGVRERGFYEQYF.

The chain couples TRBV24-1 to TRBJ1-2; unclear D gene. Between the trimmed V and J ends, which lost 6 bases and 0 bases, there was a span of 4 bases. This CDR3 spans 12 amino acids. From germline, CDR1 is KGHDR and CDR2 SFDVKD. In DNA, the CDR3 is TGTGCCACCAGTCCGGCTAACTATGGCTACACCTTC. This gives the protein CATSPANYGYTF.

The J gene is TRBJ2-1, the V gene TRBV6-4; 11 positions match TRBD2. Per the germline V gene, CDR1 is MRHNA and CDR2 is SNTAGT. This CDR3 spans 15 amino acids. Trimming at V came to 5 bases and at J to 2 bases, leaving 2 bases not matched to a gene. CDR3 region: CASSFSGGAYNEQFF. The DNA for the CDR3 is TGTGCCAGCAGTTTTAGCGGGGGGGCCTACAATGAGCAGTTCTTC.

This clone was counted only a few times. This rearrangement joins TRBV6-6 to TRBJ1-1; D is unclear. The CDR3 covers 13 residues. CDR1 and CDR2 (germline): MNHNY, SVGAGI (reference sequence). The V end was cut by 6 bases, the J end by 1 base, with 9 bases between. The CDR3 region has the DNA TGTGCCAGCAGAACCGGGTGGAACACTGAAGCTTTCTTT. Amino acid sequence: CASRTGWNTEAFF.

CDR3 nucleotides: TGTGCCAGCAGCCCAACCGGACAGGCCCTCTCTGAAGCTTTCTTT. Residues: CASSPTGQALSEAFF. The chain has TRBV7-2 and TRBJ1-1; 7 bases line up with TRBD1. The J segment lost 6 bases and the V segment lost 5 bases, leaving 12 bases of the junction unmatched. The germline V gene encodes CDR1 SGHTA and CDR2 FQGNSA. The CDR3 runs 15 residues.

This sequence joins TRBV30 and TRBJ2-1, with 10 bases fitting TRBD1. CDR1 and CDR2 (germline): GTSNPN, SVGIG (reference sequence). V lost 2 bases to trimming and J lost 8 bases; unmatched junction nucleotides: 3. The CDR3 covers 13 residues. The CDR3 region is CAWSRDRGDEQFF. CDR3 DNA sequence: TGTGCCTGGAGTCGGGACAGGGGCGATGAGCAGTTCTTC.

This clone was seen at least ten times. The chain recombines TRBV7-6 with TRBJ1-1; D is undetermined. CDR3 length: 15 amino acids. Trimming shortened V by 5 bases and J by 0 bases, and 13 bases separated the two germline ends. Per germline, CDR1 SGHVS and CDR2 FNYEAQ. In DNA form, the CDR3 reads TGTGCCAGCAGCGGGAAGGGAGGCATGAACACTGAAGCTTTCTTT. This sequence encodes CASSGKGGMNTEAFF.

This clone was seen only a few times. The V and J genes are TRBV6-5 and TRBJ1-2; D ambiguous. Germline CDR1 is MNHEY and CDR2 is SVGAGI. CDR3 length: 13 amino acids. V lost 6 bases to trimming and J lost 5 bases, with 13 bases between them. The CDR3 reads CASSLDGGYGYTF. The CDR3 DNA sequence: TGTGCCAGCAGCTTGGACGGAGGGTATGGCTACACCTTC.

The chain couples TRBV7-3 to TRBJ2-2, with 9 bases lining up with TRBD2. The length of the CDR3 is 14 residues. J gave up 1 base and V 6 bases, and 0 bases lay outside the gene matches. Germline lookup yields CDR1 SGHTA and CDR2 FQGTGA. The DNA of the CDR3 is TGTGCCAGCAGACTAGCGGGGAACACCGGGGAGCTGTTTTTT. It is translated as CASRLAGNTGELFF.

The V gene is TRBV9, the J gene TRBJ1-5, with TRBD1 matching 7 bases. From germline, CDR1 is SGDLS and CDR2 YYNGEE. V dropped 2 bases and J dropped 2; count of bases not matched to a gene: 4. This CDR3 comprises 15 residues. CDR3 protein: CASSVRGEGNQPQHF. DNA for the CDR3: TGTGCCAGCAGCGTCAGGGGGGAGGGCAATCAGCCCCAGCATTTT.

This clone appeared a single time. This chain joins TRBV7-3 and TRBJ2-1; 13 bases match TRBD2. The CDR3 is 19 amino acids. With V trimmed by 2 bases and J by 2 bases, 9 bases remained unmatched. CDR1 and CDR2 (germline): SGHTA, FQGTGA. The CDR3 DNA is TGTGCCAGCAGCTTACGAGGAGCCGGGACTAGCGGGGCCTACAATGAGCAGTTCTTC. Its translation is CASSLRGAGTSGAYNEQFF.

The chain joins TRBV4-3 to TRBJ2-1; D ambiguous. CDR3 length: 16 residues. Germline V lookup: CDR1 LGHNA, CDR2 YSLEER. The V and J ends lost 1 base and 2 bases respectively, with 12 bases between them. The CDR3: CASSQGLNDAYNEQFF. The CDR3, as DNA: TGCGCCAGCAGCCAAGGACTTAACGACGCCTACAATGAGCAGTTCTTC.

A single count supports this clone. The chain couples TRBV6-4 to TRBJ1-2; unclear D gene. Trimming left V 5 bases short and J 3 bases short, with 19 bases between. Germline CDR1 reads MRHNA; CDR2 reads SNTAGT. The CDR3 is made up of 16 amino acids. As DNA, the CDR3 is TGTGCCAGCAGTCCTCGATTTGAGGGAGGTGACTATGGCTACACCTTC. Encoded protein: CASSPRFEGGDYGYTF.

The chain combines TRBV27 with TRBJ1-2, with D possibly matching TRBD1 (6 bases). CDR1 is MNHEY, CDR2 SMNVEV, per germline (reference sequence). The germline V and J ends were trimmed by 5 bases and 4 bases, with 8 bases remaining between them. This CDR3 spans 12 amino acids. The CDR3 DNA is TGTGCCAGCAGTCCGGACAGCTATGGCTACACCTTC. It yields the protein CASSPDSYGYTF.

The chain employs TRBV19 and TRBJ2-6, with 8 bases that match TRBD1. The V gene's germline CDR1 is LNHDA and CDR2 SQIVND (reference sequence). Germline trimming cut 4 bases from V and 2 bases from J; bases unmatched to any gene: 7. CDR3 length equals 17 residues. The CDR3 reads CASSTQDRVAGANVLTF. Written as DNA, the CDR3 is TGTGCCAGTAGTACACAGGACAGGGTGGCTGGGGCCAACGTCCTGACTTTC.

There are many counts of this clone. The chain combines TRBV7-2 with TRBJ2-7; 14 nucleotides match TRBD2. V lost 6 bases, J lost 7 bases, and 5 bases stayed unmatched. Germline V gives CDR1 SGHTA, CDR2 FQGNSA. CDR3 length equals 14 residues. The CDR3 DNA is TGTGCCAGCAGGACTAGCGGGGGGGCCGGAGAGCAGTACTTC. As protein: CASRTSGGAGEQYF. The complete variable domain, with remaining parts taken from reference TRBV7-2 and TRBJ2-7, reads GAGVSQSPSNKVTEKGKDVELRCDPISGHTALYWYRQSLGQGLEFLIYFQGNSAPDKSGLPSDRFSAERTGGSVSTLTIQRTQQEDSAVYLCASRTSGGAGEQYFGPGTRLTVT.

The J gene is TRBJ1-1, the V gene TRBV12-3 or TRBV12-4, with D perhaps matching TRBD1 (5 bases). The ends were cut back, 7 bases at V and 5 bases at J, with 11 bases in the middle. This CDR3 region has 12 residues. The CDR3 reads CASTKGKTEAFF. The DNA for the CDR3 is TGTGCCAGCACTAAGGGGAAGACTGAAGCTTTCTTT.

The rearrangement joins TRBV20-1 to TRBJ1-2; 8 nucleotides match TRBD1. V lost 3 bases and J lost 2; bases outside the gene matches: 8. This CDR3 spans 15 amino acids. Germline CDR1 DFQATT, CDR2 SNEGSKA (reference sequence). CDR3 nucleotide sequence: TGCAGTGCTAGTAATCCGGACAGGGACAACTATGGCTACACCTTC. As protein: CSASNPDRDNYGYTF.

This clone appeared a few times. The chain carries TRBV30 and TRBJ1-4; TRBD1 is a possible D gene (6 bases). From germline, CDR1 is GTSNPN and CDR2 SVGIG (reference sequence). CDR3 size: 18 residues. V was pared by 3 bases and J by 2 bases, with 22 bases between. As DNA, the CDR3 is TGTGCCTGGAGCCTTACGACAGGATTTAAGAGGACTAATGAAAAACTGTTTTTT. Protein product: CAWSLTTGFKRTNEKLFF.

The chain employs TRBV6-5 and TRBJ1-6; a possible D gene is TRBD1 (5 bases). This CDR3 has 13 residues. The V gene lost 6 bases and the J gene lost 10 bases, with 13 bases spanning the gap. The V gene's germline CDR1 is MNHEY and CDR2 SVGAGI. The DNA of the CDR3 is TGTGCCAGCAGCAAAGGGGTGGTCTCACCCCTCCACTTT. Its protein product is CASSKGVVSPLHF.

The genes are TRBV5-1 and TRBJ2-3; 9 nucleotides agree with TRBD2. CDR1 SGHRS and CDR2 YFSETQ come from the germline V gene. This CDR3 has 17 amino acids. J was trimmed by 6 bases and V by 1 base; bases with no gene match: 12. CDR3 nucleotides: TGCGCCAGCAGCTTGTATCGCCAGCGGGGGGACTCGGATACGCAGTATTTT. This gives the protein CASSLYRQRGDSDTQYF.